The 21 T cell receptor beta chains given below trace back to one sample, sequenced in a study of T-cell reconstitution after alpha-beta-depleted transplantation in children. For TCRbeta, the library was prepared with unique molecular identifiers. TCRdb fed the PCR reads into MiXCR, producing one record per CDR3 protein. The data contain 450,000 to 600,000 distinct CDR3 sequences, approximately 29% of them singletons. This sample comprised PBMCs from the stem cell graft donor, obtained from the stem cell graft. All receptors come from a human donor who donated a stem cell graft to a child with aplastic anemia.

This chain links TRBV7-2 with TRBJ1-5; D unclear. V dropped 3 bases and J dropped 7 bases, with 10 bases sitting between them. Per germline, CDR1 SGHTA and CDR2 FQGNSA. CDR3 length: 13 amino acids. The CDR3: CASSFDNTQPQHF. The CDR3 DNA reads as TGTGCCAGCAGCTTCGACAATACCCAGCCCCAGCATTTT.

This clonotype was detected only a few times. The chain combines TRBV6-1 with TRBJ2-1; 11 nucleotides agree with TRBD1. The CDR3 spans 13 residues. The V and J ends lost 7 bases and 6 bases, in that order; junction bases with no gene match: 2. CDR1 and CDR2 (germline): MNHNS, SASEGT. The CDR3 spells CASTGQGVNEQFF. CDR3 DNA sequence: TGTGCCAGCACGGGACAGGGGGTCAATGAGCAGTTCTTC.

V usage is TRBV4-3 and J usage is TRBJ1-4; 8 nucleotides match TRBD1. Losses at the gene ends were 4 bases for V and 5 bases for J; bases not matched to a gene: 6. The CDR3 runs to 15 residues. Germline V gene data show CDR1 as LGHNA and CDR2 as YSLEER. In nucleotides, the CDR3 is TGCGCCAGCAGCCGCCGACAGGGGAGGAATGAAAAACTGTTTTTT. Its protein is CASSRRQGRNEKLFF.

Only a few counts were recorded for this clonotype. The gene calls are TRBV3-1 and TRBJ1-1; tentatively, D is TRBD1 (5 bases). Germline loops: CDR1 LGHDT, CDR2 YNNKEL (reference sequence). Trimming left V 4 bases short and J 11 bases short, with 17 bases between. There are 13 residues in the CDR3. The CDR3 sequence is CASSPLTGIGAFF. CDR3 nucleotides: TGTGCCAGCAGCCCTCTAACAGGTATCGGGGCTTTCTTT.

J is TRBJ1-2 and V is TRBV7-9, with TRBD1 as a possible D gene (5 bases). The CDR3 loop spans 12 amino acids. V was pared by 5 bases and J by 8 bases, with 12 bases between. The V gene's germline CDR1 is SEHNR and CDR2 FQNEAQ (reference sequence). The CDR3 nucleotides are TGTGCCAGCAGCCCCAGGGTGGTAGGCTACACCTTC. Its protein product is CASSPRVVGYTF.

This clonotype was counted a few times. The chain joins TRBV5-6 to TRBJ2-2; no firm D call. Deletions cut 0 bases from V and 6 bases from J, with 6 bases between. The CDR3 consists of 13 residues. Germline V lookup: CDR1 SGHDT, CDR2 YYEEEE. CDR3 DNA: TGTGCCAGCAGCTTGGGCTCCTCCGGGGAGCTGTTTTTT. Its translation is CASSLGSSGELFF.

CDR3 in DNA: TGTGCCAGCAGCCAAGGCTGGCCGGGACTAGCGGGCTACGAGCAGTACGTC. This translates into CASSQGWPGLAGYEQYV. The rearrangement uses TRBV4-2 and TRBJ2-7, with TRBD2 identical over 12 bases. V shed 1 base and J 3 bases; nucleotides not matched to a gene: 7. The V gene's germline CDR1 is LGHNA and CDR2 YNFKEQ. The CDR3 has 17 residues.

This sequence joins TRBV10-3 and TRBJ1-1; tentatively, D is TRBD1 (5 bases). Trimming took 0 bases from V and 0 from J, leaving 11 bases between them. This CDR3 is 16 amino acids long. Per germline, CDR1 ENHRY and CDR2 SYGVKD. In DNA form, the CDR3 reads TGTGCCATCAGTGAGTCCGGGGCAGCTCTGAACACTGAAGCTTTCTTT. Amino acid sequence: CAISESGAALNTEAFF.

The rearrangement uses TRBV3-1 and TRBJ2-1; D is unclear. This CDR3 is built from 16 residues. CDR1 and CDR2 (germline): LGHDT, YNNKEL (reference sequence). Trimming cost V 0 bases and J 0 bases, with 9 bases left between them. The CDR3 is CASSQDPRSSYNEQFF. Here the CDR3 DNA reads TGTGCCAGCAGCCAAGACCCTAGGAGCTCCTACAATGAGCAGTTCTTC.

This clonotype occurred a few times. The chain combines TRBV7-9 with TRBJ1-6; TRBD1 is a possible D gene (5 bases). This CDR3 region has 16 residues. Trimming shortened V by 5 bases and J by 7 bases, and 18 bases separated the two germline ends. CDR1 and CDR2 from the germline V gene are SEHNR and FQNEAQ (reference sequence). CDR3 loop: CASSLTLAGANSPLHF. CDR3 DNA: TGTGCCAGCAGCCTGACTTTAGCCGGGGCGAATTCACCCCTCCACTTT.

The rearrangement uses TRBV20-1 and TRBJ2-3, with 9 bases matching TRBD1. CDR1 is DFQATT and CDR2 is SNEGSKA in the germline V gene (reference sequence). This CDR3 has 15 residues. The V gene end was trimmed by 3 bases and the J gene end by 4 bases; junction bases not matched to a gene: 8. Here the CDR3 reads CSASGGTGFADTQYF. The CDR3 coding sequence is TGCAGTGCTAGTGGTGGGACAGGGTTCGCAGATACGCAGTATTTT.

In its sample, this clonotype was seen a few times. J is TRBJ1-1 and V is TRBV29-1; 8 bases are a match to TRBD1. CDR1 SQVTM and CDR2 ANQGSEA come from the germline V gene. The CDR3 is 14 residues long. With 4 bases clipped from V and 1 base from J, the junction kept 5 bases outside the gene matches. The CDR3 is CSVARTGKNTEAFF. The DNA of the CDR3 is TGCAGCGTTGCCAGGACAGGGAAGAACACTGAAGCTTTCTTT. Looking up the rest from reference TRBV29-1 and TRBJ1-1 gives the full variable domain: SAVISQKPSRDICQRGTSLTIQCQVDSQVTMMFWYRQQPGQSLTLIATANQGSEATYESGFVIDKFPISRPNLTFSTLTVSNMSPEDSSIYLCSVARTGKNTEAFFGQGTRLTVV.

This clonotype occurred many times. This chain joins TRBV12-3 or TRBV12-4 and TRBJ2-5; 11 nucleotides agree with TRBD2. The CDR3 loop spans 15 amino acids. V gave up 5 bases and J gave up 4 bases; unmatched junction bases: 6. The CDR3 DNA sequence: TGTGCCAGCAGTCCTAGCGGGAGGTTTGGAGAGACCCAGTACTTC. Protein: CASSPSGRFGETQYF.

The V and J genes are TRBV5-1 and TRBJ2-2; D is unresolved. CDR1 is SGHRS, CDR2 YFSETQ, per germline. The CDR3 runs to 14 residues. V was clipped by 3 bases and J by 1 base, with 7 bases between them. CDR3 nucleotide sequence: TGCGCCAGCAGCTCCGACCAGAACACCGGGGAGCTGTTTTTT. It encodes CASSSDQNTGELFF.

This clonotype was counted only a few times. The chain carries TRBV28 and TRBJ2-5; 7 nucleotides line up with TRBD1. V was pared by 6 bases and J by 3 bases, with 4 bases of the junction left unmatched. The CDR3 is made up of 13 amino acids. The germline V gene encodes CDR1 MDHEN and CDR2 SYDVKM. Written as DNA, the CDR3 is TGTGCCAGCAGGAGACAGGGAGAAGAGACCCAGTACTTC. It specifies CASRRQGEETQYF.

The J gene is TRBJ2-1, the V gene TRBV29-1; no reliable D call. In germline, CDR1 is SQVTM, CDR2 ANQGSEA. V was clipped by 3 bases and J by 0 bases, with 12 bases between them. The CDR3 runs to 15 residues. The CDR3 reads CSVELPATSYNEQFF. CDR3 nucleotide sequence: TGCAGCGTTGAGCTACCGGCCACCTCCTACAATGAGCAGTTCTTC.

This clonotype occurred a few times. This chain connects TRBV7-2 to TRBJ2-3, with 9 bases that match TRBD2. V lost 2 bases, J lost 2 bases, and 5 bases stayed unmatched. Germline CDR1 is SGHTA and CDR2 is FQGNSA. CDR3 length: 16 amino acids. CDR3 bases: TGTGCCAGCAGCTTATCAGGGACTAGCATCACAGATACGCAGTATTTT. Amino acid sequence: CASSLSGTSITDTQYF.

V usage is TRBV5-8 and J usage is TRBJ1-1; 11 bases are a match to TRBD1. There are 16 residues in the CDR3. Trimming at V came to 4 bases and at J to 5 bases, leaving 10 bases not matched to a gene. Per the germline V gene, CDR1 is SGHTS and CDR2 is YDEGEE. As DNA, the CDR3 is TGTGCCAGCAGCGGGACCTCCGGGACAGGGGGGACTGAAGCTTTCTTT. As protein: CASSGTSGTGGTEAFF. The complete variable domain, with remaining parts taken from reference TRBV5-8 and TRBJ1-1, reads EAGVTQSPTHLIKTRGQQATLRCSPISGHTSVYWYQQALGLGLQFLLWYDEGEERNRGNFPPRFSGRQFPNYSSELNVNALELEDSALYLCASSGTSGTGGTEAFFGQGTRLTVV.

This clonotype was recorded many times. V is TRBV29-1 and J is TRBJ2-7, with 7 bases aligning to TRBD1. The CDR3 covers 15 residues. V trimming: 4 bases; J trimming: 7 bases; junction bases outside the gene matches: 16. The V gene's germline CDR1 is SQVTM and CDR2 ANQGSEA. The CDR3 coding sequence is TGCAGCGTTGGGGACAGCGCGAGAAGCTACGATGAGCAGTACTTC. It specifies CSVGDSARSYDEQYF.

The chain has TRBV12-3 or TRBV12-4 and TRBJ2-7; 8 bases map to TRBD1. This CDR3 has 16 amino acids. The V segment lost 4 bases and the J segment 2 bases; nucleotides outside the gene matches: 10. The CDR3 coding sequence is TGTGCCAGCAGTTCCCTGGGCAGGGGGCTCGCCTACGAGCAGTACTTC. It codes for CASSSLGRGLAYEQYF.

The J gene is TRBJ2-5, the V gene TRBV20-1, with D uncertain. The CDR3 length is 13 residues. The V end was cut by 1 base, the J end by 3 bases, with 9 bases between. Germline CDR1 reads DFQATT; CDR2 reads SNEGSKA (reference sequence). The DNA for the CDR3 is TGCAGTGCTAGAGTTGGTATAGAAGAGACCCAGTACTTC. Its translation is CSARVGIEETQYF.